The T cell receptor beta chain described here comes from a study of blood T cells in healthy people across ages. Findings and limits, study-wide: With naive T cell percentage, TCR beta diversity showed a strong correlation. CMV status of donors was not determined, possibly confounding expanded clonotype changes.

For the second PCR, which ran for about 6 to 11 cycles, a sample-barcoded 5' primer and a J-beta primer mix were used. MiXCR, applied by TCRdb to the 5' RACE reads, yields one record per CDR3 protein. Of roughly 700,000 distinct CDR3 sequences listed, roughly 50% are singletons. With regard to this clonotype: What it binds is unknown.

This CDR3 contains 16 residues. Trimming cost V 5 bases and J 4 bases; bases outside gene matches: 6. In germline, CDR1 is SGHTA, CDR2 FQGNSA. This clonotype originated in a woman aged 60 to 75 in good health. Sequenced: blood. The chain joins TRBV7-2 to TRBJ2-1; 12 bases are a match to TRBD2. The CDR3 protein is CASSPWTSGNYNEQFF. The CDR3 bases are TGTGCCAGCAGCCCCTGGACTAGCGGGAATTACAATGAGCAGTTCTTC.